These T cell receptor beta chains were read from a single sample in a study of Ad26.COV2.S vaccination and SARS-CoV-2 variants. Sequencing was performed with immunoSEQ multiplex PCR; in TCRdb, only in-frame clones are kept and a portion is missing. This sample has around 400,000 clones, with around four fifths found just once. Sequenced material: peripheral blood, taken in a trial of Ad26.COV2.S vaccine versus placebo. These receptors were taken from a person aged 18 to 59 who received the Ad26.COV2.S COVID-19 vaccine or a placebo. CDR3s include the opening cysteine and the closing phenylalanine or tryptophan. Fields, in order: D gene, J gene, clone size, V gene, CDR3 protein, CDR3 DNA. D genes are given only for firm matches. Clone size, where shown, is once, few, many, or a class for clones that have expanded.

>.|TRBJ1-4|.|TRBV7-9
CASSFYGGAATNEKLFF
TGTGCCAGCAGCTTCTACGGGGGGGCCGCAACTAATGAAAAACTGTTTTTT
>TRBD2|TRBJ2-1|few|TRBV7-6
CASSFRLANSYNEQFF
TGTGCCAGCAGCTTTCGACTAGCGAACTCTTACAATGAGCAGTTCTTC
>TRBD1|TRBJ2-2|.|TRBV27
CASSFLDRGDTGELFF
TGTGCCAGCAGTTTCCTGGACAGGGGGGACACCGGGGAGCTGTTTTTT
>.|TRBJ1-5|once|TRBV18
CASSTGSGQPQHF
TGTGCCAGCTCAACAGGGAGCGGGCAGCCCCAGCATTTT
>.|TRBJ2-7|.|TRBV5-1
CASSIGPVGDEQYF
TGCGCCAGCAGCATCGGACCGGTGGGGGACGAGCAGTACTTC
>TRBD1|TRBJ1-1|.|TRBV7-2
CASSWGGTGRTEAFF
TGTGCCAGCAGCTGGGGGGGGACAGGGAGGACTGAAGCTTTCTTT
>.|TRBJ1-1|.|TRBV9
CASCSGRRNTEAFF
TGTGCCAGTTGCTCGGGACGGCGGAACACTGAAGCTTTCTTT
>TRBD2|TRBJ2-1|.|TRBV19
CASSIEGGRSSYNEQFF
TGTGCCAGTAGTATAGAGGGCGGGAGGAGCTCCTACAATGAGCAGTTCTTC
>TRBD2|TRBJ2-7|.|TRBV13
CASRNLAGGLDEQYF
TGTGCCAGCAGAAATCTAGCGGGGGGGCTCGACGAGCAGTACTTC
>.|TRBJ2-2|.|TRBV6-5
CASSYSVVITGELFF
TGTGCCAGCAGTTACTCGGTCGTCATCACCGGGGAGCTGTTTTTT
>TRBD2|TRBJ2-7|few|TRBV7-2
CASSRRLAGVNYEQYF
TGTGCCAGCAGTCGCAGACTAGCGGGGGTAAACTACGAGCAGTACTTC
>.|TRBJ1-5|.|TRBV6-5
CASSSSTGTRNQPQHF
.
>.|TRBJ1-1|few|TRBV12-3/TRBV12-4
CASSLVGRPEAFF
TGTGCCAGCAGTTTAGTCGGCAGACCTGAAGCTTTCTTT
>.|TRBJ2-7|.|TRBV30
CAWSHGPSYEQYF
TGTGCCTGGAGTCACGGGCCTTCCTACGAGCAGTACTTC
>TRBD2|TRBJ2-1|.|TRBV11-3
CASSPGRLAGDNEQFF
TGTGCCAGCAGCCCGGGGCGACTAGCGGGAGACAATGAGCAGTTCTTC
>.|TRBJ2-5|.|TRBV5-1
CASSSLAALVETQYF
TGCGCCAGCAGCTCACTAGCTGCCCTCGTCGAGACCCAGTACTTC
>TRBD2|TRBJ2-1|once|TRBV5-1
CASSKGPLLSGARSYNEQFF
TGCGCCAGCAGCAAGGGGCCCTTGTTGAGCGGGGCCCGCTCCTACAATGAGCAGTTCTTC
>.|TRBJ2-7|.|TRBV21-1
CASSLSNPRSYEQYF
TGTGCCAGCAGCCTTTCCAACCCTAGATCCTACGAGCAGTACTTC
>.|TRBJ1-2|.|TRBV6-5
CASSSNREDTNYGYTF
TGTGCCAGCAGTTCCAACCGTGAAGACACTAACTATGGCTACACCTTC
>.|TRBJ1-1|.|TRBV6-6
CASSRQVNTEAFF
TGTGCCAGCAGTCGACAGGTAAATACTGAAGCTTTCTTT
>TRBD2|TRBJ2-3|.|TRBV7-9
CASSLTSGGGDTQYF
TGTGCCAGCAGCCTGACTAGCGGGGGAGGAGATACGCAGTATTTT
>.|TRBJ1-2|.|TRBV12-3/TRBV12-4
CASTGRGAYTF
TGTGCCAGCACCGGAAGGGGAGCCTACACCTTC
>.|TRBJ1-2|.|TRBV28
CASSRETNYGYTF
TGTGCCAGCAGTCGGGAGACGAACTATGGCTACACCTTC
>TRBD2|TRBJ2-7|.|TRBV7-8
CASSRAGVLAGSPTYEQYF
TGTGCCAGCAGCCGAGCCGGGGTACTAGCGGGGTCCCCGACCTACGAGCAGTACTTC
>TRBD1|TRBJ1-4|.|TRBV5-1
CASSQGQGWEKLFF
TGCGCCAGCAGCCAGGGACAGGGGTGGGAAAAACTGTTTTTT
>.|TRBJ1-5|few|TRBV4-1
CASSPQTGPRYQPQHF
TGCGCCAGCAGCCCTCAGACGGGACCCCGATATCAGCCCCAGCATTTT
>.|TRBJ1-1|.|TRBV5-4
CASSQGPGAFF
TGTGCCAGCAGCCAGGGGCCCGGAGCTTTCTTT
>TRBD1|TRBJ1-1|.|TRBV18
CASSRTGGTEAFF
TGTGCCAGCTCACGGACAGGGGGGACTGAAGCTTTCTTT
>.|TRBJ1-6|.|TRBV7-2
CASSLGTRGNSPLHF
TGTGCCAGCAGCTTAGGGACCAGGGGAAATTCACCCCTCCACTTT
>TRBD1|TRBJ1-5|.|TRBV6-2/TRBV6-3
CASSNRGSNQPQHF
TGTGCCAGCAGTAACAGGGGTAGCAATCAGCCCCAGCATTTT
>.|TRBJ1-2|few|TRBV19
CASSISQGGGYTF
TGTGCCAGTAGTATCTCTCAGGGAGGCGGCTACACCTTC
>.|TRBJ2-3|.|TRBV19
CASRENGRGTDTQYF
TGTGCCAGTAGGGAAAACGGTAGGGGCACAGATACGCAGTATTTT
>.|TRBJ2-7|once|TRBV11-2
CASSLVEGPQGEQYF
TGTGCCAGCAGCTTAGTAGAGGGCCCCCAGGGAGAGCAGTACTTC
>.|TRBJ1-1|few|TRBV7-2
CASSPRGGRHTEAFF
TGTGCCAGCAGCCCCCGAGGGGGAAGGCACACTGAAGCTTTCTTT
>TRBD1|TRBJ2-7|.|TRBV5-1
CASRGGQGYPGEQYF
TGCGCCAGCAGGGGAGGACAGGGGTATCCGGGCGAGCAGTACTTC
>TRBD1|TRBJ2-5|.|TRBV4-1
CASSQTGVETQYF
TGCGCCAGCAGCCAGACAGGGGTAGAGACCCAGTACTTC
>.|TRBJ1-1|once|TRBV9
CASSVVSEAFF
TGTGCCAGCAGCGTAGTATCTGAAGCTTTCTTT
>.|TRBJ2-7|.|TRBV7-9
CASSLEGGLEQYF
TGTGCCAGCAGCTTAGAAGGAGGCCTCGAGCAGTACTTC
>TRBD1|TRBJ2-1|.|TRBV5-1
CASSLSGDRDYNEQFF
TGCGCCAGCAGCTTGTCGGGGGACAGGGACTACAATGAGCAGTTCTTC
>.|TRBJ2-2|.|TRBV5-4
CASVHPGGELFF
TGTGCCAGCGTCCACCCCGGCGGGGAGCTGTTTTTT
>TRBD1|TRBJ2-7|.|TRBV28
CASNRGVAYEQYF
TGTGCCAGCAACAGGGGAGTGGCCTACGAGCAGTACTTC
>TRBD1|TRBJ2-1|.|TRBV2
CASSGTGRDEQFF
TGTGCCAGCAGTGGGACAGGCCGGGATGAGCAGTTCTTC
>.|TRBJ1-1|.|TRBV29-1
CSGEAGNEAFF
TGCAGCGGTGAAGCAGGGAATGAAGCTTTCTTT
>.|TRBJ1-1|.|TRBV30
CAWSWGSGKAFF
TGTGCCTGGAGCTGGGGCTCTGGGAAAGCTTTCTTT
>.|TRBJ2-5|.|TRBV5-1
CASSTFGPLPGETQYF
TGCGCCAGCAGCACTTTCGGTCCCCTCCCGGGAGAGACCCAGTACTTC
>.|TRBJ1-5|.|TRBV19
CASTLLPLSYGNQPQHF
TGTGCCAGTACTCTCCTCCCCCTCTCATATGGCAATCAGCCCCAGCATTTT
>.|TRBJ2-1|.|TRBV9
CASSVPSLGNEQFF
TGTGCCAGCAGCGTGCCTAGTCTCGGCAATGAGCAGTTCTTC
>.|TRBJ1-5|.|TRBV3-1/TRBV3-2
CASTQGDQPQHF
TGTGCCAGCACACAGGGAGATCAGCCCCAGCATTTT
>.|TRBJ2-7|.|TRBV4-1
CASSQPPGHRFYEQYF
TGCGCCAGCAGCCAACCCCCGGGACACCGATTCTACGAGCAGTACTTC
>.|TRBJ1-2|.|TRBV18
CASSEGTSYGYTF
TGTGCCAGCTCGGAAGGGACAAGTTATGGCTACACCTTC
>.|TRBJ2-4|.|TRBV15
CATSRELTKNIQYF
TGTGCCACCAGCAGAGAGCTAACGAAAAACATTCAGTACTTC
>.|TRBJ1-1|.|TRBV19
CATTPGRSAGMNTEAFF
TGTGCCACGACCCCGGGGAGGTCCGCCGGGATGAACACTGAAGCTTTCTTT
>.|TRBJ1-6|few|TRBV19
CASSMEGGRYSPLHF
TGTGCCAGTAGTATGGAGGGGGGCAGATATTCACCCCTCCACTTT
>.|TRBJ2-1|once|TRBV7-2
CASSLTSLDEQFF
TGTGCCAGCAGCTTGACCAGTTTAGATGAGCAGTTCTTC
>TRBD2|TRBJ2-3|.|TRBV9
CASSAGLAGPDTQYF
TGTGCCAGCAGCGCGGGACTAGCGGGACCCGATACGCAGTATTTT
>TRBD2|TRBJ2-7|once|TRBV27
CASSSPGTSGVEQYF
TGTGCCAGCAGTAGTCCCGGGACTAGCGGGGTTGAGCAGTACTTC
>TRBD2|TRBJ2-3|.|TRBV27
CASSLGLEADTQYF
TGTGCCAGCAGCCTGGGACTAGAGGCAGATACGCAGTATTTT
>.|TRBJ2-2|.|TRBV5-1
CASSPIGTGELFF
TGCGCCAGCAGCCCCATAGGAACCGGGGAGCTGTTTTTT
>.|TRBJ2-1|.|TRBV5-1
CASSLWRGVYNEQFF
TGCGCCAGCAGCTTGTGGAGAGGGGTCTACAATGAGCAGTTCTTC
>TRBD1|TRBJ2-5|.|TRBV27
CASSPGTGGGETQYF
TGTGCCAGCAGTCCAGGGACAGGGGGCGGTGAGACCCAGTACTTC